This T cell receptor beta chain appears in the sequencing data of a study of T cells expressing NK-cell markers. This CDR3 contains 13 residues. Germline lookup yields CDR1 SGHKS and CDR2 YYEKEE (reference sequence). TCRdb re-analyzed the 5' RACE reads; it lists each CDR3 protein once, without DNA. The table lists about 380,000 distinct CDR3 sequences. Sequencing was performed on blood T cells: a sorted CD56 or NKG2C T cell subset, CD4+ or CD8+ T cells, or bulk PBMC T cells (not recorded which). The rearrangement uses TRBV5-5 and TRBJ1-1. This TCR was recovered from a man between 18 and 69 years old in good health. The CDR3 region is CASNLQMNTEAFF.